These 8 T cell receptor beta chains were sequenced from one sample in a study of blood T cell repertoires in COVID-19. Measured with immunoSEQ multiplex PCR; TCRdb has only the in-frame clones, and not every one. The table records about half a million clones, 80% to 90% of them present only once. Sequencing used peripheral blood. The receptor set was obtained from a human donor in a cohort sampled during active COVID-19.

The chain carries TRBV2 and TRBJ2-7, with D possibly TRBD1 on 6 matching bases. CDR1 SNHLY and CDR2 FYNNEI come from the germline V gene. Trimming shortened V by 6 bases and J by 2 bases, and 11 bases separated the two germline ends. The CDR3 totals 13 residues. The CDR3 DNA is TGTGCCAGCAGCCGACAGGAGCCCTACGAGCAGTACTTC. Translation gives CASSRQEPYEQYF.

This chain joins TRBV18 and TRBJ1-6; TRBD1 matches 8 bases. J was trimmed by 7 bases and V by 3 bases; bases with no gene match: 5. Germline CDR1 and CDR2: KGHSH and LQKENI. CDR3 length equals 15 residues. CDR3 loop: CASSPDRDRNSPLHF. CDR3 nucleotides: TGTGCCAGCTCACCGGACAGGGATCGAAATTCACCCCTCCACTTT.

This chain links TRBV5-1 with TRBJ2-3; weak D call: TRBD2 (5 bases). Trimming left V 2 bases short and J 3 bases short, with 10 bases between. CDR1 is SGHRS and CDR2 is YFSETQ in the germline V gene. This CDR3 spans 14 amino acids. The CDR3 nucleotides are TGCGCCAGCAGCTTTGAGGGAATTACAGATACGCAGTATTTT. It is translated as CASSFEGITDTQYF.

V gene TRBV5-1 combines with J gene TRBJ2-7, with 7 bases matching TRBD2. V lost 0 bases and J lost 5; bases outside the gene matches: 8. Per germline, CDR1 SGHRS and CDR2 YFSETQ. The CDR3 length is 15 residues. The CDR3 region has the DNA TGCGCCAGCAGCTTGGGGTTTGCGGGAGATGACGAGCAGTACTTC. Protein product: CASSLGFAGDDEQYF. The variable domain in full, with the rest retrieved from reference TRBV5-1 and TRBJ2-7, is KAGVTQTPRYLIKTRGQQVTLSCSPISGHRSVSWYQQTPGQGLQFLFEYFSETQRNKGNFPGRFSGRQFSNSRSEMNVSTLELGDSALYLCASSLGFAGDDEQYFGPGTRLTVT.

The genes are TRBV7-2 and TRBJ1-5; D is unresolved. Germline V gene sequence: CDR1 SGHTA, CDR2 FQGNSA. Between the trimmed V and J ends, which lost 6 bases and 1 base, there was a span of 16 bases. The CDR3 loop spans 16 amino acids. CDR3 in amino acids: CASSSGTGISNQPQHF. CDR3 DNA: TGTGCCAGCAGTTCAGGAACGGGGATCAGCAATCAGCCCCAGCATTTT.

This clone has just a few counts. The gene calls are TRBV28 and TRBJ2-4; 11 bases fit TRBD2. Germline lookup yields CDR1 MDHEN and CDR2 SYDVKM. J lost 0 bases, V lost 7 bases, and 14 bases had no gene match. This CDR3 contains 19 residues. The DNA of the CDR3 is TGTGCCAGCAAATCGGGGTCGGCTAGCGGGGGGCTAGCCAAAAACATTCAGTACTTC. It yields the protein CASKSGSASGGLAKNIQYF.

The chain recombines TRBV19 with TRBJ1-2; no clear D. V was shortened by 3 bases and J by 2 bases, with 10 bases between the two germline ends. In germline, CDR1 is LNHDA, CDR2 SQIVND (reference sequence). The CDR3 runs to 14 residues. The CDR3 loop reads CASSILAGNYGYTF. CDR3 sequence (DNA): TGTGCCAGTAGTATCCTGGCAGGAAACTATGGCTACACCTTC.

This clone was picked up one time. The DNA for the CDR3 is TGTGCCAGCAGCTTTACCGGGACAGGGGCCGATGGCTACACCTTC. Translating it yields CASSFTGTGADGYTF. This chain connects TRBV7-6 to TRBJ1-2, with 10 positions matching TRBD1. The CDR3 loop spans 15 amino acids. The germline CDR1 and CDR2 sequences are SGHVS and FNYEAQ. Trimming at V came to 3 bases and at J to 6 bases, leaving 7 bases not matched to a gene. Full variable domain (missing parts from reference TRBV7-6 and TRBJ1-2): GAGVSQSPRYKVTKRGQDVALRCDPISGHVSLYWYRQALGQGPEFLTYFNYEAQQDKSGLPNDRFSAERPEGSISTLTIQRTEQRDSAMYRCASSFTGTGADGYTFGSGTRLTVV.